Each of the 6 T cell receptor beta chains below was sequenced from the same sample in a study of vaccination effects on CD4 cells after COVID-19. Upon completion of more than 9 days in culture, CD4+ T cells were isolated. TCRdb's table, derived via immunoSEQ multiplex PCR, lists solely in-frame clones and lacks some. The profile shows 70,000 or so clones, more than 70% of them singletons. No antigens are known for them. Sequences were derived from CD4+ T cells from PBMCs cultured without peptide, sampled before COVID-19 vaccination. These receptors came from a human donor who received a COVID-19 vaccine.

V gene TRBV6-5 combines with J gene TRBJ2-2; D is possibly TRBD2 (7 bases). CDR1 is MNHEY, CDR2 SVGAGI, per germline. CDR3 size: 14 residues. V was cut by 7 bases and J by 5 bases, with 14 bases left in between. The CDR3 coding sequence is TGTGCCAGCACCCGGGGGGCGCAAACCGGGGAGCTGTTTTTT. Amino acid sequence: CASTRGAQTGELFF.

The chain links TRBV18 to TRBJ2-1; D not resolved. Trimming removed 2 bases at V and 4 bases at J, with 9 bases between. CDR3 length: 14 residues. Looked up from germline, CDR1 is KGHSH and CDR2 is LQKENI. In DNA, the CDR3 is TGTGCCAGCTCACCAATTGGCAGTTACAATGAGCAGTTCTTC. The encoded protein is CASSPIGSYNEQFF.

This clone has only one observation. This chain uses TRBV6-5 with TRBJ2-1; TRBD2 matches at 7 bases. Germline CDR1 and CDR2: MNHEY and SVGAGI. V lost 2 bases, J lost 3 bases, and 7 bases stayed unmatched. The CDR3 contains 16 residues. CDR3 residues: CASSYGGGRYYNEQFF. The CDR3 coding sequence is TGTGCCAGCAGTTACGGGGGGGGAAGGTACTACAATGAGCAGTTCTTC.

The V and J genes are TRBV7-3 and TRBJ1-1, with 9 bases that match TRBD1. The germline V gene has CDR1 SGHTA and CDR2 FQGTGA. CDR3 length: 15 amino acids. The J segment lost 7 bases and the V segment lost 5 bases, leaving 11 bases of the junction unmatched. CDR3 amino acids: CASSPAGGQGSEAFF. Written as DNA, the CDR3 is TGTGCCAGCAGCCCAGCGGGGGGACAGGGTAGTGAAGCTTTCTTT. Based on the CDR3 plus reference TRBV7-3 and TRBJ1-1, the full variable domain is GAGVSQTPSNKVTEKGKYVELRCDPISGHTALYWYRQSLGQGPEFLIYFQGTGAADDSGLPNDRFFAVRPEGSVSTLKIQRTERGDSAVYLCASSPAGGQGSEAFFGQGTRLTVV.

The rearrangement joins TRBV7-9 to TRBJ1-1, with 12 bases aligning to TRBD1. Unmatched junction bases numbered 8, after V lost 3 bases and J lost 6 bases. Per the germline V gene, CDR1 is SEHNR and CDR2 is FQNEAQ (reference sequence). The CDR3 runs to 16 residues. This CDR3 is CASSLGTGGLGAEAFF. CDR3 DNA: TGTGCCAGCAGCTTGGGGACAGGGGGCTTAGGCGCTGAAGCTTTCTTT.

This chain connects TRBV6-5 to TRBJ1-5; weak D call: TRBD1 (5 bases). Deletions cut 7 bases from V and 2 bases from J, with 12 bases between. Germline V gene lookup returns CDR1 MNHEY and CDR2 SVGAGI. The CDR3 totals 14 residues. The CDR3 sequence is CASTWGGGNQPQHF. The CDR3 DNA reads as TGTGCCAGCACTTGGGGCGGGGGCAATCAGCCCCAGCATTTT.